This T cell receptor (beta chain) was sequenced in a study of molecular identifiers for immune sequencing clone quantification. The bulk TCR libraries were made with methods described before and with listed TCR primers. MiXCR was run by TCRdb on the PCR reads, yielding one entry per CDR3 protein. The repertoire holds fewer than 350,000 distinct CDR3 sequences, with under 25% as singletons. This clonotype showed up just a few times. V gave up 2 bases and J gave up 4 bases, with 23 bases separating them. Per germline, CDR1 MNHEY and CDR2 SVGEGT. This CDR3 has 18 residues. The material sequenced was naive CD8+ T cells from blood, with Jurkat cell RNA spiked in. The sample's subset: FACS-sorted CD8+CD4-CCR7+CD45RA+ naive T cells. This sequence was found in a human donor in good health. Some libraries in this study had Jurkat cell RNA spiked in. The J gene is TRBJ2-5, the V gene TRBV6-2 or TRBV6-3; the D gene is possibly TRBD1 (6 bases). CDR3: CASSYPPDFTGTLETQYF. As DNA, the CDR3 is TGTGCCAGCAGTTACCCTCCCGACTTCACAGGGACCTTAGAGACCCAGTACTTC.